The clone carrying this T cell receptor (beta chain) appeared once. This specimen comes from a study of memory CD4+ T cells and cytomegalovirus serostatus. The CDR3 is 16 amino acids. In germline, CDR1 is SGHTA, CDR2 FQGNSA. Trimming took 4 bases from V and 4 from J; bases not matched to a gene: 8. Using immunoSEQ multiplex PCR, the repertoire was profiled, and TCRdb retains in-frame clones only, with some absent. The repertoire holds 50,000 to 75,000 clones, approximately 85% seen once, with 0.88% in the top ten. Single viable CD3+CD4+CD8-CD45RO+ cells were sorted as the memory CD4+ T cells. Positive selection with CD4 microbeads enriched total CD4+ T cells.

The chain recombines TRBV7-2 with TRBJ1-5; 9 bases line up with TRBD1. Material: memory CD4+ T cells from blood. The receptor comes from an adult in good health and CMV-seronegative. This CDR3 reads CASSYRLDRGNQPQHF. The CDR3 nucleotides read TGTGCCAGCAGCTACAGACTCGACAGGGGGAATCAGCCCCAGCATTTT.